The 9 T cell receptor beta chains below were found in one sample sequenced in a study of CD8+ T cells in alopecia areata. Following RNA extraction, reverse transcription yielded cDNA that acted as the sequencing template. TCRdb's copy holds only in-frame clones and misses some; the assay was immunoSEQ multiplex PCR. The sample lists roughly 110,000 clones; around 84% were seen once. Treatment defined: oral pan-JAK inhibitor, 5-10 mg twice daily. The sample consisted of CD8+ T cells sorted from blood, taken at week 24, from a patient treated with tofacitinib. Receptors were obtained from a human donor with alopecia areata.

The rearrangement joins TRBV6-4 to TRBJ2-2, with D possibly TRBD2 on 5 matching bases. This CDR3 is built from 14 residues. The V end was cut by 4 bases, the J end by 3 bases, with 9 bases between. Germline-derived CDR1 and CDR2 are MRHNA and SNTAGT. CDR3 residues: CASSGGPDTGELFF. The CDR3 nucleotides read TGTGCCAGCAGTGGAGGGCCGGACACCGGGGAGCTGTTTTTT.

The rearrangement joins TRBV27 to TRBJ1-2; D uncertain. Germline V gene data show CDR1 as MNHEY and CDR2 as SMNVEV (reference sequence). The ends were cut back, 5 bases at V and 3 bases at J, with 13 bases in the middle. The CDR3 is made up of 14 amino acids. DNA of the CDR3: TGTGCCAGCAGTAGCCACGGGCTCCACTATGGCTACACCTTC. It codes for CASSSHGLHYGYTF.

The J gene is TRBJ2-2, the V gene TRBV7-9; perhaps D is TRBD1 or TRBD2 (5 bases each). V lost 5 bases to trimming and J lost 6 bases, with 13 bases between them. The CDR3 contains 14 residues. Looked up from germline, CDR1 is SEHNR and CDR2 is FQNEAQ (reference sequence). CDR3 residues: CASSLGDVAGELFF. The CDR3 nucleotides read TGTGCCAGCAGCCTCGGGGACGTGGCCGGGGAGCTGTTTTTT.

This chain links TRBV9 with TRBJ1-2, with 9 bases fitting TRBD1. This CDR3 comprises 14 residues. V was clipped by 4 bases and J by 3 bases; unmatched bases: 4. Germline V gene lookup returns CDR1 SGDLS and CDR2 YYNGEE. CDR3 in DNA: TGTGCCAGCAGCCGACGGGACAGGGACTATGGCTACACCTTC. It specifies CASSRRDRDYGYTF.

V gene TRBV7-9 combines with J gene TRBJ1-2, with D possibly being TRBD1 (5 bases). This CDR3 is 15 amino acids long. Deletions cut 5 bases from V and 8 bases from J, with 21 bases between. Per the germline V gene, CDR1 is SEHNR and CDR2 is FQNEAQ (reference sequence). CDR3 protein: CASSGTGTTLDGYTF. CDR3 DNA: TGTGCCAGCAGCGGAACCGGGACGACTTTGGACGGCTACACCTTC.

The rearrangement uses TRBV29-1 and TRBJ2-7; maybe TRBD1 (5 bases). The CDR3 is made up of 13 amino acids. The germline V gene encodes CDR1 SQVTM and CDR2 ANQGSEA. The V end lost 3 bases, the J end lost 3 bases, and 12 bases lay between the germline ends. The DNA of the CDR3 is TGCAGCGTTGAGCGCCAGGGCCACTACGAGCAGTACTTC. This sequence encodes CSVERQGHYEQYF.

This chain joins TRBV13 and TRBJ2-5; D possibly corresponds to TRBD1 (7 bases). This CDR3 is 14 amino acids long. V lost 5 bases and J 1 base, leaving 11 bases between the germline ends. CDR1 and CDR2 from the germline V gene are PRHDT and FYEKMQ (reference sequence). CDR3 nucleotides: TGTGCCAGCAGCCCGCAGGGGGGCCAAGAGACCCAGTACTTC. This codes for CASSPQGGQETQYF. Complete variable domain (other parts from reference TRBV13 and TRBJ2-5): AAGVIQSPRHLIKEKRETATLKCYPIPRHDTVYWYQQGPGQDPQFLISFYEKMQSDKGSIPDRFSAQQFSDYHSELNMSSLELGDSALYFCASSPQGGQETQYFGPGTRLLVL.

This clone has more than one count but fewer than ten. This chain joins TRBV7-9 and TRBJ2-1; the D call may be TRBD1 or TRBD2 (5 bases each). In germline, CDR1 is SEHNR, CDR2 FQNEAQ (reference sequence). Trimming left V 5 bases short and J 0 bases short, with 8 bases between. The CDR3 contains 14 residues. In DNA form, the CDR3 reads TGTGCCAGCAGCGGGGGAAGCTCCTACAATGAGCAGTTCTTC. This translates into CASSGGSSYNEQFF.

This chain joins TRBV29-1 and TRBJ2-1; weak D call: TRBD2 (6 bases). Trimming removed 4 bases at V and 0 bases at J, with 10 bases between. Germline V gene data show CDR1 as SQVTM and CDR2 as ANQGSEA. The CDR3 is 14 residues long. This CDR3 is CSVVGGDSYNEQFF. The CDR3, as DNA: TGCAGCGTTGTGGGCGGGGACTCCTACAATGAGCAGTTCTTC.